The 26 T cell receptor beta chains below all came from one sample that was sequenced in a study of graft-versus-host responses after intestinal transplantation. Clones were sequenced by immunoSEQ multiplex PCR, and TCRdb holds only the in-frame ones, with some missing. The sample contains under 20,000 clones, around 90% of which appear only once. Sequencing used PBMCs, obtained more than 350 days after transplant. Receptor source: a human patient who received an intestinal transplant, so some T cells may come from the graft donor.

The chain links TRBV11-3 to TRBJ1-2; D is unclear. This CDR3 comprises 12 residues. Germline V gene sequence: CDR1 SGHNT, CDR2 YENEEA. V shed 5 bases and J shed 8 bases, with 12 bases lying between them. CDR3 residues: CASSRLGRGYTF. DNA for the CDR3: TGTGCCAGCAGCCGGCTAGGAAGAGGCTACACCTTC.

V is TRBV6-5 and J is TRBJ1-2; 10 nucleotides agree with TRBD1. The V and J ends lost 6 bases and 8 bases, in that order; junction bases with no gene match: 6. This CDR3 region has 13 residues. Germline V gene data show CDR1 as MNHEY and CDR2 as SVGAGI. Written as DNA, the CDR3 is TGTGCCAGCAGCGAGGGACAGGGGATAGGCTACACCTTC. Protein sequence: CASSEGQGIGYTF.

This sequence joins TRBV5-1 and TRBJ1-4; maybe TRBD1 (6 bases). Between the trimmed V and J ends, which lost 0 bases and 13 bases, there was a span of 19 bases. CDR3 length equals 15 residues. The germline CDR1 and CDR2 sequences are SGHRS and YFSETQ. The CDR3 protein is CASSLAGRGHPPLFF. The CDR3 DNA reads TGCGCCAGCAGCTTGGCGGGCAGGGGCCACCCCCCACTGTTTTTT.

The CDR3 reads CASSTTGTGAYEQYF. The CDR3 DNA reads TGTGCCAGCAGCACCACCGGGACAGGTGCCTACGAGCAGTACTTC. The V gene is TRBV28, the J gene TRBJ2-5, with 8 bases that match TRBD1. The end of the DNA is better explained by TRBJ2-7, so the J call may be wrong. The CDR3 runs 15 residues. CDR1 and CDR2 from the germline V gene are MDHEN and SYDVKM.

The CDR3 region has the DNA TGTGCCAGCAGCCAAGATCGCAGGGTCACTGGTGGCTACACCTTC. It encodes CASSQDRRVTGGYTF. This rearrangement joins TRBV4-2 to TRBJ1-2; TRBD1 might be the D (5 bases). Trimming removed 0 bases at V and 7 bases at J, with 15 bases between. Per germline, CDR1 LGHNA and CDR2 YNFKEQ. The CDR3 has 15 amino acids.

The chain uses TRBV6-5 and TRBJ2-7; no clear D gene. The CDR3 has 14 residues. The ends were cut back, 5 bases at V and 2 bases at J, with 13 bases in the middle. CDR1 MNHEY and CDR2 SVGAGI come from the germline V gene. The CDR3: CASSEALLTYEQYF. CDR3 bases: TGTGCCAGCAGTGAGGCCCTCCTTACCTACGAGCAGTACTTC.

CDR3 protein: CASSELGQSNSPLHF. Written as DNA, the CDR3 is TGTGCCAGCAGTGAACTAGGGCAATCAAATTCACCCCTCCACTTT. J is TRBJ1-6 and V is TRBV2; no clear D gene. The V gene's germline CDR1 is SNHLY and CDR2 FYNNEI. This CDR3 contains 15 residues. V lost 2 bases and J 7 bases, leaving 12 bases between the germline ends.

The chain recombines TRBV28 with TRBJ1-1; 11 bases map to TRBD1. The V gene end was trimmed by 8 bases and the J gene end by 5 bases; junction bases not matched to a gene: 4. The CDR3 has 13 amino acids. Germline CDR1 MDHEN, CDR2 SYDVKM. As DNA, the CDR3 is TGTGCCAGCGGGGACAGGGGGGGAACTGAAGCTTTCTTT. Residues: CASGDRGGTEAFF.

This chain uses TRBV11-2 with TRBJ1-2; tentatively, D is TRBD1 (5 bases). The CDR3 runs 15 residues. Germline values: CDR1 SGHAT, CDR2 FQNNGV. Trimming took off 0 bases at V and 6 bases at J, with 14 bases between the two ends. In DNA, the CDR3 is TGTGCCAGCAGCTTAGATGAAGGGGCGGCAAATGGCTACACCTTC. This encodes CASSLDEGAANGYTF.

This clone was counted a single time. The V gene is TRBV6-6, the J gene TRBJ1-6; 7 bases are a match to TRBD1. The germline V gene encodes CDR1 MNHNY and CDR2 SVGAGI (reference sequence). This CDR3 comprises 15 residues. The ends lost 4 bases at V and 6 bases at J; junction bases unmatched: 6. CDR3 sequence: CASSSPGQLNSPLHF. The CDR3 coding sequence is TGTGCCAGCAGTTCACCGGGACAGCTTAATTCACCCCTCCACTTT.

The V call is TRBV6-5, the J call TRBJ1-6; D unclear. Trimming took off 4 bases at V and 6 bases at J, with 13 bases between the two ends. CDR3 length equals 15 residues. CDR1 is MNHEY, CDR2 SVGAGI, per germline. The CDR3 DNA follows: TGTGCCAGCAGTTGTCAGGAGCTGCTTAATTCACCCCTCCACTTT. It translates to CASSCQELLNSPLHF.

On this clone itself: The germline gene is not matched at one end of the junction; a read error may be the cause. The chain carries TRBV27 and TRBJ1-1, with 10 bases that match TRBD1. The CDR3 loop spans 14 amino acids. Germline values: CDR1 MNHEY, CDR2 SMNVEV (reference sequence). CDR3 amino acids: CASGPGQGNAEAFF. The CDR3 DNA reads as TGTGCCAGCGGCCCGGGACAGGGGAACGCTGAAGCTTTCTTT.

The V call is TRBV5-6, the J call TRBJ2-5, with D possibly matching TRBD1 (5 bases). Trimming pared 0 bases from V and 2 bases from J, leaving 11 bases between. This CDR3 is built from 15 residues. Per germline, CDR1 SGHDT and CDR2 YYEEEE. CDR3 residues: CASSLETRQQETQYF. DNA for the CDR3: TGTGCCAGCAGCTTGGAGACCAGACAGCAAGAGACCCAGTACTTC.

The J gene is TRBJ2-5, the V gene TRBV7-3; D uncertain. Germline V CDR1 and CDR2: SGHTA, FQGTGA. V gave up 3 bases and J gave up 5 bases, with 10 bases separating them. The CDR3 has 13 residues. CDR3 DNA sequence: TGTGCCAGCAGCTTCGGCTACTCGGAGACCCAGTACTTC. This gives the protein CASSFGYSETQYF.

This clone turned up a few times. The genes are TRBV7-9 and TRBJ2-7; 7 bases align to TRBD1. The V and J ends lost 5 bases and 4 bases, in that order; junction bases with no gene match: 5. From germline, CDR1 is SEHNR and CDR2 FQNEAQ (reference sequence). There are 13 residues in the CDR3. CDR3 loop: CASSDGQEYEQYF. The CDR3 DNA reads TGTGCCAGCAGCGACGGACAGGAGTACGAGCAGTACTTC.

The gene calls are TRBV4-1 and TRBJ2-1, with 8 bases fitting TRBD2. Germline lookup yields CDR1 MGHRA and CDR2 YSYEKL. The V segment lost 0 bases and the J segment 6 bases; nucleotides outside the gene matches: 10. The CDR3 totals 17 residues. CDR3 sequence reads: CASSQDKFGLAGNEQFF. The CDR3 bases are TGCGCCAGCAGCCAAGATAAGTTCGGTCTAGCGGGCAATGAGCAGTTCTTC.

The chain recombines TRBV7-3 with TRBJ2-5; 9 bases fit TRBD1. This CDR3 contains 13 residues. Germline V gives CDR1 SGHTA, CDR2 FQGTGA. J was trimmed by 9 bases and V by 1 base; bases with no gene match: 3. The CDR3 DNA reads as TGTGCCAGCAGCTTAAAGGGACAGGGCTCCCAGTACTTC. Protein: CASSLKGQGSQYF.

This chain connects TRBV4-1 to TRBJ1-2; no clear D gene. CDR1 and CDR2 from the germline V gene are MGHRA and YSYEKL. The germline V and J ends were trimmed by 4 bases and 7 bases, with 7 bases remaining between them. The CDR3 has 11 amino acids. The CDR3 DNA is TGCGCCAGCAGCCGAGATGGTGGCTACACCTTC. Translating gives CASSRDGGYTF.

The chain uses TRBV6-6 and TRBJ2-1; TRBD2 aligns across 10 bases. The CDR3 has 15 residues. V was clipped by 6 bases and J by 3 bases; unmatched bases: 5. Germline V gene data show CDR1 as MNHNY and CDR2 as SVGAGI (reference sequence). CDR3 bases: TGTGCCAGCAGGCGTACTAGCGGGGTCTACAATGAGCAGTTCTTC. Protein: CASRRTSGVYNEQFF.

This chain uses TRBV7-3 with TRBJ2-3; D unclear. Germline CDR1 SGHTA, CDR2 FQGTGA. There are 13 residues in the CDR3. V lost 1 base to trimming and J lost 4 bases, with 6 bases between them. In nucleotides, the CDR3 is TGTGCCAGCAGCTTAAATGAGGCAGATACGCAGTATTTT. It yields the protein CASSLNEADTQYF. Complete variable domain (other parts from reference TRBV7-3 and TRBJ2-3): GAGVSQTPSNKVTEKGKYVELRCDPISGHTALYWYRQSLGQGPEFLIYFQGTGAADDSGLPNDRFFAVRPEGSVSTLKIQRTERGDSAVYLCASSLNEADTQYFGPGTRLTVL.

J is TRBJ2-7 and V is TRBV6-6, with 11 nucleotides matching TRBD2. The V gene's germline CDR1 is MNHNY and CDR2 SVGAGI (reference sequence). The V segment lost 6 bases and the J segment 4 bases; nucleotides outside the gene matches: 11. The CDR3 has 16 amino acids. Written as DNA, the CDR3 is TGTGCCAGCAGGAGGTCAGAGGGACTAGCGGTGTACGAGCAGTACTTC. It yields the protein CASRRSEGLAVYEQYF.

In DNA, the CDR3 is TGTGCCACCAGCAGACACGCTTTCCGGGACAGGGAAAATCAGCCCCAGCATTTT. The encoded protein is CATSRHAFRDRENQPQHF. The genes are TRBV15 and TRBJ1-5, with 9 nucleotides matching TRBD1. V lost 2 bases to trimming and J lost 4 bases; unmatched junction nucleotides: 12. CDR1 LNHNV and CDR2 YYDKDF come from the germline V gene (reference sequence). CDR3 length equals 18 residues.

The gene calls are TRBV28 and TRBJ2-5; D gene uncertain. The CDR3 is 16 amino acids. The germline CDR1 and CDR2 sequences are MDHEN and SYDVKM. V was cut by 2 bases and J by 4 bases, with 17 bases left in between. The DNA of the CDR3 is TGTGCCAGCAGTTTACCTTTCGACATTTTGGTAGAGACCCAGTACTTC. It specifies CASSLPFDILVETQYF. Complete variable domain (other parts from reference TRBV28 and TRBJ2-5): DVKVTQSSRYLVKRTGEKVFLECVQDMDHENMFWYRQDPGLGLRLIYFSYDVKMKEKGDIPEGYSVSREKKERFSLILESASTNQTSMYLCASSLPFDILVETQYFGPGTRLLVL.

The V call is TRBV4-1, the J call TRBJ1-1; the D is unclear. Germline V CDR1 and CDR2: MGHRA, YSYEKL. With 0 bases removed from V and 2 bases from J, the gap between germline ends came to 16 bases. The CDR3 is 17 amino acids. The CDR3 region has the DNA TGCGCCAGCAGCCAAGATTGGGTTCCAAAGGGTAACACTGAAGCTTTCTTT. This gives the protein CASSQDWVPKGNTEAFF.

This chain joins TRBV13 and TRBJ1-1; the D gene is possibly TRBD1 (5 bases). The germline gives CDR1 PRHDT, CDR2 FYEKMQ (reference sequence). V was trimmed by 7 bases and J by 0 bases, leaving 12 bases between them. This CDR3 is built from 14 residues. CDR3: CASTTKGLNTEAFF. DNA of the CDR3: TGTGCCAGCACCACCAAGGGGTTGAACACTGAAGCTTTCTTT.

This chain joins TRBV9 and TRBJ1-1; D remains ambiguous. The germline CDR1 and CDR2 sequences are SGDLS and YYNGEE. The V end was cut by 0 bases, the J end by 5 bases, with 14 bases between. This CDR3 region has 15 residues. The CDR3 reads CASSVEAGVGTEAFF. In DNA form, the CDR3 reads TGTGCCAGCAGCGTAGAAGCAGGTGTAGGGACTGAAGCTTTCTTT.